This T cell receptor (beta chain) is drawn from a study of CXCR3-negative and CXCR3-positive naive CD8 T cells. Study-wide results and caveats: Similarly elevated diversity marked both naive subsets, with memory CD8+ cells showing far lower diversity. Against CXCR3-negative naive cells, CXCR3-positive naive cells showed more hydrophobic TRB CDR3s.

UMI-labeled TRB cDNA libraries were prepared by 5' RACE. TCRdb reprocessed the 5' RACE reads; each CDR3 protein has one entry and no DNA is given. The sample spans around 130,000 distinct CDR3 sequences; the ten largest clones claim 0.59%. Points on this clonotype: Its specificity is unknown.

Researchers sorted more than 250,000 cells of each CD8+ T cell subset in triplicate. Phenotypically, naive CD8+ T cells corresponded to CD45RO-CCR7+CD27+CD95-. Per the germline V gene, CDR1 is SEHNR and CDR2 is FQNEAQ (reference sequence). CDR3 size: 16 residues. This sequence joins TRBV7-9 and TRBJ1-6; with no DNA, the TCRdb D assignment of TRBD1 cannot be verified. The sample consisted of naive CXCR3+ CD8+ T cells from blood. Subset: CD45RO-CCR7+CD27+CD95- naive CD8+ T cells expressing CXCR3 (TNR3+). The receptor's source is a human donor in good health. Some clones in this sample may be carry-over from other donors' samples. The CDR3 protein is CASSSPGTAYNSPLHF.